One sample yielded the 6 T cell receptor beta chains listed below, sequenced in a study of cytomegalovirus exposure and HLA in healthy donors. Clones were read by immunoSEQ multiplex PCR, and TCRdb kept only the in-frame ones, dropping some. Of around 160,000 clones listed, about 89% are singletons. Sample: PBMCs. Receptors were obtained from a woman between 18 and 29 years old in good health and CMV-seropositive.

The chain employs TRBV30 and TRBJ1-6; 8 bases are a match to TRBD1. Looked up from germline, CDR1 is GTSNPN and CDR2 is SVGIG (reference sequence). The CDR3 covers 16 residues. The J segment lost 9 bases and the V segment lost 8 bases, leaving 18 bases of the junction unmatched. CDR3: CATDPGAGGFSSPLHF. The DNA for the CDR3 is TGTGCCACGGACCCGGGGGCAGGGGGCTTCAGTTCACCCCTCCACTTT.

J is TRBJ2-7 and V is TRBV4-3; the match to TRBD1 covers 8 bases. In germline, CDR1 is LGHNA, CDR2 YSLEER. The CDR3 is 14 residues long. J was trimmed by 7 bases and V by 2 bases; bases with no gene match: 7. The CDR3 region is CASSQKQGAGEQYF. The CDR3 nucleotides are TGCGCCAGCAGCCAAAAGCAGGGGGCGGGAGAGCAGTACTTC.

The V gene is TRBV4-2, the J gene TRBJ2-3; 8 positions match TRBD2. The CDR3 is 16 amino acids. Germline assignment: CDR1 LGHNA and CDR2 YNFKEQ. With V trimmed by 3 bases and J by 1 base, 6 bases remained unmatched. The CDR3 DNA reads TGTGCCAGCAGCCAGGCCTCCGGGGGGGGCACAGATACGCAGTATTTT. Protein product: CASSQASGGGTDTQYF.

CDR3 nucleotides: TGCGCCAGCAGCTTGGAGGGGCCGAGGACCTACAATGAGCAGTTCTTC. This encodes CASSLEGPRTYNEQFF. This sequence joins TRBV5-1 and TRBJ2-1; D is possibly TRBD1 (5 bases). V lost 0 bases and J lost 2, with 12 bases in between. This CDR3 contains 16 residues. The germline V gene encodes CDR1 SGHRS and CDR2 YFSETQ.

The chain has TRBV2 and TRBJ1-5, with 10 bases matching TRBD1. The V gene end was trimmed by 5 bases and the J gene end by 7 bases; junction bases not matched to a gene: 5. The CDR3 loop spans 14 amino acids. CDR1 is SNHLY and CDR2 is FYNNEI in the germline V gene. The CDR3 DNA is TGTGCCAGCAGTAGGGACAGGGGACTACAGCCCCAGCATTTT. Translating it yields CASSRDRGLQPQHF.

This clone came up once. This chain links TRBV2 with TRBJ1-5; no firm D call. The CDR3 runs 15 residues. CDR1 is SNHLY and CDR2 is FYNNEI in the germline V gene. V was shortened by 6 bases and J by 0 bases, with 12 bases between the two germline ends. The DNA of the CDR3 is TGTGCCAGCAGGGAGACCTCTTATAGCAATCAGCCCCAGCATTTT. This sequence encodes CASRETSYSNQPQHF.